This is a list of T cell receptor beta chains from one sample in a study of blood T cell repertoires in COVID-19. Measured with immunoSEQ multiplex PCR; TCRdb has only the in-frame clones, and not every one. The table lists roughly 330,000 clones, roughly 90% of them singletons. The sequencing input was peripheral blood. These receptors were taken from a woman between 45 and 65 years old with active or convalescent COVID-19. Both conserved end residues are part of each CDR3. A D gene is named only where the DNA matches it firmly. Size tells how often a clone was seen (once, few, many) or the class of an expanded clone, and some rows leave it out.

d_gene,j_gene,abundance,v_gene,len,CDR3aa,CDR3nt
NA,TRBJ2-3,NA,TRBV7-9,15,CASSRGPWGTDTQYF,TGTGCCAGCAGCAGAGGCCCATGGGGCACAGATACGCAGTATTTT
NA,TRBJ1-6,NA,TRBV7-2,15,CASSLADQGNSPLHF,TGTGCCAGCAGCTTAGCGGACCAGGGAAACTCACCCCTCCACTTT
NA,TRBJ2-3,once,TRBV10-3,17,CAISSTQGSSGTDTQYF,TGTGCCATCAGTTCGACACAGGGAAGTAGTGGCACAGATACGCAGTATTTT
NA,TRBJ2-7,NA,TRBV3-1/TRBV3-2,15,CASSPTQGFSYEQYF,TGTGCCAGCAGCCCGACACAGGGATTTTCCTACGAGCAGTACTTC
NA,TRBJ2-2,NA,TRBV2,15,CASSEGRVVAGELFF,TGTGCCAGCAGTGAAGGGAGGGTAGTCGCCGGGGAGCTGTTTTTT
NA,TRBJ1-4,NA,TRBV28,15,CASRPWAGANEKLFF,TGTGCCAGCAGACCTTGGGCAGGCGCTAATGAAAAACTGTTTTTT
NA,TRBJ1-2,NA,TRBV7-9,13,CASSFGGEYGYTF,TGTGCCAGCAGCTTTGGGGGGGAATATGGCTACACCTTC
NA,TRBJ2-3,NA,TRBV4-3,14,CASSQDVGTDTQYF,TGCGCCAGCAGCCAAGATGTCGGCACAGATACGCAGTATTTT
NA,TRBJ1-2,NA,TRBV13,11,CASRIGDGYTF,TGTGCCAGCAGAATAGGGGATGGCTACACCTTC
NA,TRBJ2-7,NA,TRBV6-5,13,CASSRTVTYEQYF,TGTGCCAGCAGTCGGACAGTTACCTACGAGCAGTACTTC
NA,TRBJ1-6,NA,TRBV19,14,CASSNAGLNSPLHF,TGTGCCAGTAGTAACGCGGGATTGAATTCACCCCTCCACTTT
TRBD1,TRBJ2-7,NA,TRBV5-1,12,CASRGQGNEQYF,TGCGCCAGCAGGGGACAGGGTAACGAGCAGTACTTC
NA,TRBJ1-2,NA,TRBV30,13,CAWGRSPNYGYTF,TGTGCCTGGGGCAGGTCCCCTAACTATGGCTACACCTTC
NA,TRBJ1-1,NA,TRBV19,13,CASSRLRHTEAFF,TGTGCCAGTAGTAGACTCCGTCACACTGAAGCTTTCTTT
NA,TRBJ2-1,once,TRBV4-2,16,CASSQEARRANNEQFF,TGTGCCAGCAGCCAAGAGGCGAGGCGGGCGAACAATGAGCAGTTCTTC
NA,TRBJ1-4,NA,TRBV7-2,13,CASSARVREKLFF,TGTGCCAGCAGCGCCAGGGTACGCGAAAAACTGTTTTTT
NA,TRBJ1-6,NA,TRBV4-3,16,CASSQGEASGNSPLHF,TGCGCCAGCAGCCAAGGGGAAGCTTCGGGAAATTCACCCCTCCACTTT
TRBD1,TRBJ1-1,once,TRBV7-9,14,CASSSGQPNTEAFF,TGTGCCAGCAGCTCGGGACAGCCCAACACTGAAGCTTTCTTT
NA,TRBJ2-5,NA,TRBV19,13,CASSMMGGETQYF,TGTGCCAGTAGTATGATGGGGGGAGAGACCCAGTACTTC
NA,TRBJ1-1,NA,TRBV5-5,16,CASSPAVGDMNTEAFF,TGTGCCAGCAGCCCCGCTGTTGGGGACATGAACACTGAAGCTTTCTTT
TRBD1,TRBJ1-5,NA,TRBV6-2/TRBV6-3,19,CASSRDRASRKYSNQPQHF,TGTGCCAGCAGCCGGGACAGGGCGTCCCGAAAGTATAGCAATCAGCCCCAGCATTTT
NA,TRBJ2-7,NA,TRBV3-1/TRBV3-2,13,CASSQGSSYEQYF,TGTGCCAGCAGCCAAGGCAGCTCCTACGAGCAGTACTTC
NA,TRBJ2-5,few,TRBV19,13,CASSSRVSETQYF,TGTGCCAGTAGTTCCAGGGTATCAGAGACCCAGTACTTC
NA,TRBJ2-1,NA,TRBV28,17,CASSLRGGQGARNEQFF,TGTGCCAGCAGTTTAAGGGGGGGCCAGGGGGCGCGGAATGAGCAGTTCTTC
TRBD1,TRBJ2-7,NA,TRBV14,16,CASSQVRTGVLYEQYF,TGTGCCAGCAGCCAAGTAAGGACAGGGGTACTCTACGAGCAGTACTTC
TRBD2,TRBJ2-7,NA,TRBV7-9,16,CASSSAQGGRSDEQYF,TGTGCCAGCAGCTCCGCCCAGGGCGGGAGATCTGACGAGCAGTACTTC
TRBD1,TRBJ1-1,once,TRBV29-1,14,CSARGQGANTEAFF,TGCAGCGCCAGAGGACAGGGGGCAAACACTGAAGCTTTCTTT
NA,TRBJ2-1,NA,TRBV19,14,CASSIGLHPNEQFF,TGTGCCAGTAGTATAGGACTTCACCCCAATGAGCAGTTCTTC
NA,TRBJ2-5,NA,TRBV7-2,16,CASSLRGGGVGETQYF,TGTGCCAGCAGCTTAAGAGGTGGCGGGGTCGGGGAGACCCAGTACTTC
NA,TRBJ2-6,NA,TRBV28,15,CASSSTRAGANVLTF,TGTGCCAGCAGTTCGACCCGGGCTGGGGCCAACGTCCTGACTTTC
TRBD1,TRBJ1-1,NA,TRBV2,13,CGTGTVMNTEAFF,TGTGGGACCGGGACAGTTATGAACACTGAAGCTTTCTTT
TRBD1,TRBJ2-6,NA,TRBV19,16,CASSPTGVSGANVLTF,TGTGCCAGTAGCCCGACAGGGGTCTCTGGGGCCAACGTCCTGACTTTC
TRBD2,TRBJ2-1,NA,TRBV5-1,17,CASSLASGRVVVNEQFF,TGCGCCAGCAGCTTGGCCAGCGGGAGGGTGGTAGTAAATGAGCAGTTCTTC
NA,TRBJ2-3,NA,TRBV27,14,CASSLASNTDTQYF,TGTGCCAGCAGTTTAGCTAGCAACACAGATACGCAGTATTTT
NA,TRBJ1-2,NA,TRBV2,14,CASSETRDSPGYTF,TGTGCCAGCAGTGAGACCCGGGACTCCCCTGGCTACACCTTC
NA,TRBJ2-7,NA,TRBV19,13,CASSPDRSHEQYF,TGTGCCAGTAGTCCTGACAGGAGCCACGAGCAGTACTTC
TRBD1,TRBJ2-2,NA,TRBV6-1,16,CASSATGGRDTGELFF,TGTGCCAGCAGTGCGACAGGGGGCCGGGACACCGGGGAGCTGTTTTTT
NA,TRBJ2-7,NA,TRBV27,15,CASSFRTAWTYEQYF,TGTGCCAGCAGTTTCAGGACAGCCTGGACCTACGAGCAGTACTTC
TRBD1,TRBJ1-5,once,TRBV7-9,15,CASSLGTGGHQPQHF,TGTGCCAGCAGCCTAGGGACAGGGGGCCATCAGCCCCAGCATTTT
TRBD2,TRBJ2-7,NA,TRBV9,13,CASSPTSGVEQYF,TGTGCCAGCAGCCCTACTAGCGGGGTAGAGCAGTACTTC
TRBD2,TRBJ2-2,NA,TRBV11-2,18,CASSPPFSGRAHTGELFF,TGTGCCAGCAGCCCCCCCTTTAGCGGGAGGGCCCACACCGGGGAGCTGTTTTTT